The sequence of this T cell receptor (beta chain) was determined in a study of CD8+CD57+ T cells in acquired aplastic anemia. Turning to the study itself: Isolated CD4+ and CD8+ cells, once sorted, yielded DNA averaging around 3.3 ug. General study points: Patients and controls were found to share 25 to 30 CD8+ CDR3 sequences.

Profiling that covered TCR beta VDJ and CDR3 relied on genomic DNA as its template. In TCRdb, the reads were re-called with MiXCR into one record per CDR3 protein. The sample has hundreds of thousands of distinct CDR3 sequences; 60% to 80% are singletons. About this clonotype itself: Its antigen is unknown.

There are 16 residues in the CDR3. The junction had 13 bases not matched to a gene; V was cut back by 5 bases and J by 11 bases. Germline assignment: CDR1 SGHAT and CDR2 FQDESV (reference sequence). The chain combines TRBV11-1 with TRBJ2-2; TRBD1 matches 11 bases. Input material: sorted CD4+, CD8+, or CD8+CD57+ T cells (not recorded which) from PBMCs. The source is a human donor in good health, serving as a control. The CDR3 DNA reads TGTGCCAGCAGCCCCCTCCGGGACAGGGGGTTCGGCGAGCTGTTTTTT. Translated: CASSPLRDRGFGELFF.